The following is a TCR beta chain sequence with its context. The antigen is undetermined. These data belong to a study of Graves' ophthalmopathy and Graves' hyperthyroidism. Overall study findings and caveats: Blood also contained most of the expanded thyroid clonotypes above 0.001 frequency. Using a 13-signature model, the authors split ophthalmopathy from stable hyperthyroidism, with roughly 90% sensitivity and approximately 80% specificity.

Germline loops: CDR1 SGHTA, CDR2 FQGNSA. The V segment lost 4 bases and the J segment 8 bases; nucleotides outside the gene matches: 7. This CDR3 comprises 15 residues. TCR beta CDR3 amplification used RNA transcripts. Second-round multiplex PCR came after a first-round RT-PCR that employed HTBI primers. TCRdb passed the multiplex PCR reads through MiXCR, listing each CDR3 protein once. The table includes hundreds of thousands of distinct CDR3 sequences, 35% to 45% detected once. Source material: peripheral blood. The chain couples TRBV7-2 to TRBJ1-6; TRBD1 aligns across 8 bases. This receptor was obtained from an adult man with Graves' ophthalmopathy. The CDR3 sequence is CASSWDRRPYSPLHF. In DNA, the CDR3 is TGTGCCAGCAGCTGGGACAGGCGGCCTTATTCACCCCTCCACTTT.